The 6 T cell receptor beta chains below were found in one sample sequenced in a study of cytomegalovirus exposure and HLA in healthy donors. The PCR ran on 60 Vbeta and 13 Jbeta primers. Using immunoSEQ multiplex PCR, the repertoire was profiled, and TCRdb retains in-frame clones only, with some absent. The sample consists of approximately 210,000 clones, 82% of them appearing once. Input material: PBMCs. These receptors were obtained from a man aged 40-49 years in good health and CMV-seropositive.

This chain connects TRBV18 to TRBJ1-3; tentatively, D is TRBD1 (6 bases). Trimming cost V 4 bases and J 5 bases, with 12 bases left between them. In germline, CDR1 is KGHSH, CDR2 LQKENI. The CDR3 contains 14 residues. This CDR3 is CASSLRTDRNTIYF. Here the CDR3 DNA reads TGTGCCAGCTCACTCAGGACAGACAGAAACACCATATATTTT.

The chain employs TRBV9 and TRBJ1-1, with 8 bases identical to TRBD1. This CDR3 is 14 amino acids long. The J segment lost 2 bases and the V segment lost 3 bases, leaving 3 bases of the junction unmatched. Germline V gene sequence: CDR1 SGDLS, CDR2 YYNGEE. The DNA for the CDR3 is TGTGCCAGCAGCGAGGGACAGGCCAACACTGAAGCTTTCTTT. It encodes CASSEGQANTEAFF.

In its sample, this clone was seen once. This chain links TRBV11-1 with TRBJ1-1; possible D gene TRBD1, 5 bases. The germline V gene has CDR1 SGHAT and CDR2 FQDESV (reference sequence). V lost 1 base to trimming and J lost 3 bases, with 12 bases between them. CDR3 length equals 15 residues. The CDR3 DNA reads as TGTGCCAGCAGCTTAGAGGGGTTTCGGGACACTGAAGCTTTCTTT. Protein sequence: CASSLEGFRDTEAFF.

The DNA for the CDR3 is TGTGCCAGCAGTATAACAGGGCACGAAGCTTTCTTT. This sequence encodes CASSITGHEAFF. V and J are TRBV6-5 and TRBJ1-1, with D maybe TRBD1 (6 bases). The V end lost 5 bases, the J end lost 8 bases, and 12 bases lay between the germline ends. Germline values: CDR1 MNHEY, CDR2 SVGAGI. The CDR3 loop spans 12 amino acids.

The rearrangement joins TRBV10-3 to TRBJ2-5; D perhaps matches TRBD1 (6 bases). The ends were cut back, 1 base at V and 5 bases at J, with 11 bases in the middle. Germline-derived CDR1 and CDR2 are ENHRY and SYGVKD. The CDR3 contains 14 residues. The CDR3 is CAISEYRARETQYF. CDR3 sequence (DNA): TGTGCCATCAGTGAGTACAGGGCGCGCGAGACCCAGTACTTC.

This clone appeared a single time. V is TRBV7-8 and J is TRBJ2-5, with D maybe TRBD1 (5 bases). Germline V lookup: CDR1 SGHVS, CDR2 FQNEAQ. The CDR3 sequence is 14 residues long. Trimming removed 5 bases at V and 5 bases at J, with 15 bases between. CDR3: CASSTRQQWETQYF. CDR3 coding DNA: TGTGCCAGCAGCACCCGACAGCAGTGGGAGACCCAGTACTTC.